This T cell receptor beta chain comes out of a study of neurological immune-mediated disorders. The V gene's germline CDR1 is DFQATT and CDR2 SNEGSKA (reference sequence). This CDR3 contains 13 residues. Trimming cost V 5 bases and J 6 bases; bases outside gene matches: 9. This clonotype was observed many times. TCRdb re-called the 5' RACE reads through MiXCR, storing one row per CDR3 protein. The table has approximately 29,000 distinct CDR3 sequences, 9.5% to 15% seen once. V usage is TRBV20-1 and J usage is TRBJ2-5; 7 bases align to TRBD1. The sample consisted of PBMCs. The receptor was derived from a man aged 60 to 75 in good health. CDR3 amino acids: CSALRDSVKTQYF. The CDR3 nucleotides are TGCAGTGCTCTACGGGACAGCGTAAAGACCCAGTACTTC.